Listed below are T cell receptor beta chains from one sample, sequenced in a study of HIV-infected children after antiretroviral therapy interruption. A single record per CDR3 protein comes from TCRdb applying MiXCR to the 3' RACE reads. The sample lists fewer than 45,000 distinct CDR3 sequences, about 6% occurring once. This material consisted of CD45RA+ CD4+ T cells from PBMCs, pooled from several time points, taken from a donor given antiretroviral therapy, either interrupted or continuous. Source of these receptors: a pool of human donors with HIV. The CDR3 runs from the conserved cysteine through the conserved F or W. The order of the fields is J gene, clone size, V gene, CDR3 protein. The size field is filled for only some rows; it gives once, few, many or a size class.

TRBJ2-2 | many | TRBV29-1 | CSVEGGTMTGELFF
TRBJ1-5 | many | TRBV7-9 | CASSAPGSQPQHF
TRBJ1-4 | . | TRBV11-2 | CASSRGRFNFDEKLFF
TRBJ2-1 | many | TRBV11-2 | CASSYGLADYNEQFF
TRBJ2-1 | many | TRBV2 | CASLLDRVYNEQFF
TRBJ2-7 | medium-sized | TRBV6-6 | CASGDAGTGGYEQYF
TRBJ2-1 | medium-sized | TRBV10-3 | CASGVDNYAEQFF
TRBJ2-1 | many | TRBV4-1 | CASSQDRTSGMGEQFF
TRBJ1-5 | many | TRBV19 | CASTLDSSNQPQHF
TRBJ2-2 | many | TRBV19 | CASIGSQRLSGELFF
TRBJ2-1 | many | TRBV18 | CASSKTGTGYYNEQFF
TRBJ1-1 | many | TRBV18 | CASSPRAEWGAFF
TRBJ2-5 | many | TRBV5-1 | CASSPGTSGGRYF
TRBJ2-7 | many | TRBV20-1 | CSANRGSYEQYF
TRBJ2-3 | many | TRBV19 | CASNSGQAFTDTQYF
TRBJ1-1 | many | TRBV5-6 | CASSFAAEGAEAFF
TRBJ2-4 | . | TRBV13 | CASSLPSQNTLYF
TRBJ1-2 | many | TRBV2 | CASPGGGTENYGYTF
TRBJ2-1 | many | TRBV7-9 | CASSQLGTFDEQFF
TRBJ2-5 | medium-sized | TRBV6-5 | CASSERGRDTQYF
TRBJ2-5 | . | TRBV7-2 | CATHVNGLAEETQYF
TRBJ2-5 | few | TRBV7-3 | CASSFSGSQETQYF
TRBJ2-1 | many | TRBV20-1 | CSARGDRQYNEQFF
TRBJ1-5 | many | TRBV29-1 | CSVTLRAGGNQPQHF
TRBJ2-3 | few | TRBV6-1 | CASRDLTGVVFPSTDTQYF
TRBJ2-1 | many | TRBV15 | CATSRETDRSTDEQFF
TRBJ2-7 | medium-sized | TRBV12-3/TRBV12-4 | CASSLDRAGGYEQYF
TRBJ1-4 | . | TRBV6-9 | CATSGAYNEKLFF
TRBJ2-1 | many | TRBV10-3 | CAISESTLAGDSYNEQFF
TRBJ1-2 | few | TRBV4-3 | CASSPRGLIGENGYTF
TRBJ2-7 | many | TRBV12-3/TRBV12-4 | CASSRDGHYEQYF
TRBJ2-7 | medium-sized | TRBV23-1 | CASSLAGCAEQYF
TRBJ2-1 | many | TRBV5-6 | CASSRQAGNYNEQFF
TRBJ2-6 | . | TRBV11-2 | CASSKQGSGANVLTF
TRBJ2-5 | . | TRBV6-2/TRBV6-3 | CASSSHWEETQYF
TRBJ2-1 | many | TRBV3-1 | CASSQETTSYNEQFF
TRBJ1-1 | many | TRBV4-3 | CASSQDRAGGTEAFF
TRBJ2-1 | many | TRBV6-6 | CASGDAQCKAEQFF
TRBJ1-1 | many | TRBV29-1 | CSVCRNTEAFF
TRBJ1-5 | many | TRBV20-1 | CSARRQGEGQPQHF
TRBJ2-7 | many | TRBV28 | CASSLSGGAVYEQYF
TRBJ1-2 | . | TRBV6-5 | CASSPLVGYGYTF
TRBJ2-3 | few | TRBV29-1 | CSVFSSTSGRAGGFADTQYF
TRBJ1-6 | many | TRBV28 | CASSTGSNNSPLHF
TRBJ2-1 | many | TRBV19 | CASSMPKFRTGAPNEQFF
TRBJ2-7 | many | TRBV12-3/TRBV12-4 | CASKGTGSSYEQYF
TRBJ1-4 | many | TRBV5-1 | CASKFGQSNEKLFF
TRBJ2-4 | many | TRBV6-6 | CASNTRGGLAKNIQYF
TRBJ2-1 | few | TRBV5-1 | CASSKLGTSRGNEQFF
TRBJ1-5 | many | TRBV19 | CASSPRGGVNQPQHF
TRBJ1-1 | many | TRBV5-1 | CASSLSGTNTEAFF
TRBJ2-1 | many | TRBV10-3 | CAISGLAGDGEQFF
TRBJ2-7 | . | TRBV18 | CASSPGTGGDEQYF